The 16 T cell receptor beta chains in this list originate from one sample, sequenced in a study of OX40 agonist ivuxolimab in advanced cancers. The library was prepared using the immunoSEQ multiplex PCR assay. TCRdb's version of the immuneACCESS table is confined to in-frame rearrangements and falls short of the full clone set. An unresolved V gene accounts for under half of the shortfall where checked; the remainder is of unknown origin. The sample table holds approximately 16,000 clones, of which 70% to 90% were seen once. Under 35% of the sample rests with the top ten. The sample in question was CD4+ or CD8+ T cells sorted from blood, obtained in a trial of the OX40 agonist ivuxolimab. The source of these receptors is an adult with an advanced solid tumor such as melanoma, head and neck, liver or kidney cancer.

V usage is TRBV27 and J usage is TRBJ2-2; D unresolved. Trimming removed 8 bases at V and 6 bases at J, with 16 bases between. This CDR3 comprises 14 residues. Germline loops: CDR1 MNHEY, CDR2 SMNVEV (reference sequence). The CDR3 loop is CASAVPSGAGELFF. DNA of the CDR3: TGTGCCAGCGCGGTACCAAGTGGCGCCGGGGAGCTGTTTTTT.

This chain joins TRBV7-8 and TRBJ2-7; D may be TRBD1 or TRBD2 (5 bases each). V was cut by 5 bases and J by 5 bases, with 16 bases left in between. CDR3 length: 14 amino acids. Germline CDR1 SGHVS, CDR2 FQNEAQ. The CDR3 bases are TGTGCCAGCAGCCCTACGGGGCCAGGGAACGAGCAGTACTTC. Its protein product is CASSPTGPGNEQYF.

The CDR3 bases are TGTGCCAGTAGTATAGAGGGCGGGCTTTCCTACAATGAGCAGTTCTTC. Amino acid sequence: CASSIEGGLSYNEQFF. V gene TRBV19 combines with J gene TRBJ2-1; tentatively, D is TRBD2 (5 bases). The germline V gene encodes CDR1 LNHDA and CDR2 SQIVND (reference sequence). The CDR3 covers 16 residues. Trimming left V 0 bases short and J 1 base short, with 10 bases between. Together with reference TRBV19 and TRBJ2-1, the CDR3 gives the full variable domain: DGGITQSPKYLFRKEGQNVTLSCEQNLNHDAMYWYRQDPGQGLRLIYYSQIVNDFQKGDIAEGYSVSREKKESFPLTVTSAQKNPTAFYLCASSIEGGLSYNEQFFGPGTRLTVL.

The V call is TRBV28, the J call TRBJ2-1, with a weak D call TRBD2 (6 bases). The CDR3 spans 16 residues. Trimming took off 3 bases at V and 3 bases at J, with 15 bases between the two ends. Germline loops: CDR1 MDHEN, CDR2 SYDVKM. The CDR3 region has the DNA TGTGCCAGCAGTTTGGTGGGACTCAACCTCTACAATGAGCAGTTCTTC. Its translation is CASSLVGLNLYNEQFF.

The chain uses TRBV19 and TRBJ2-2; the match to TRBD1 covers 10 bases. This CDR3 is built from 16 residues. Unmatched junction bases numbered 6, after V lost 7 bases and J lost 1 base. Germline CDR1 and CDR2: LNHDA and SQIVND (reference sequence). The CDR3 nucleotides are TGTGCCAGTACCGAGGGGGACAGGGGGAACACCGGGGAGCTGTTTTTT. Protein: CASTEGDRGNTGELFF.

The chain has TRBV7-9 and TRBJ1-5, with 7 bases fitting TRBD1. Germline V gene sequence: CDR1 SEHNR, CDR2 FQNEAQ (reference sequence). The V and J ends lost 1 base and 0 bases, in that order; junction bases with no gene match: 12. This CDR3 spans 19 amino acids. The CDR3 coding sequence is TGTGCCAGCAGCTTAGTAGGTGGACAGGACTTTTATAGCAATCAGCCCCAGCATTTT. Translation: CASSLVGGQDFYSNQPQHF.

This rearrangement joins TRBV9 to TRBJ1-1; D is unclear. Trimming left V 0 bases short and J 1 base short, with 7 bases between. Germline-derived CDR1 and CDR2 are SGDLS and YYNGEE. The CDR3 runs 14 residues. CDR3 sequence (DNA): TGTGCCAGCAGCGTAGTCGTGGGGAACACTGAAGCTTTCTTT. This codes for CASSVVVGNTEAFF.

The chain links TRBV6-5 to TRBJ2-2; 7 bases match TRBD2. In germline, CDR1 is MNHEY, CDR2 SVGAGI. Trimming removed 1 base from V and 6 bases from J; junction bases left unmatched: 2. The CDR3 is 14 amino acids. DNA of the CDR3: TGTGCCAGCAGTTACTTGGCGGGAGCCGGGGAGCTGTTTTTT. Translation gives CASSYLAGAGELFF.

This clone was observed a single time. The chain employs TRBV15 and TRBJ2-2; D not certain. Germline V gives CDR1 LNHNV, CDR2 YYDKDF (reference sequence). Trimming left V 0 bases short and J 2 bases short, with 13 bases between. CDR3 length: 17 amino acids. The CDR3 region has the DNA TGTGCCACCAGCAGAGATCCCGGAAAGCGTAACACCGGGGAGCTGTTTTTT. Translating gives CATSRDPGKRNTGELFF.

The V and J genes are TRBV4-1 and TRBJ1-6, with D perhaps TRBD1 (5 bases). CDR1 and CDR2 (germline): MGHRA, YSYEKL. Trimming stripped 0 bases from V and 2 bases from J, with 11 bases between. This CDR3 is built from 17 residues. The CDR3 region is CASSQDNRPPYNSPLHF. The CDR3 region has the DNA TGCGCCAGCAGCCAAGATAACAGGCCCCCCTATAATTCACCCCTCCACTTT.

CDR3 DNA sequence: TGTGCCAGCAGTTTAGACGGGAGGGCCTCAGATACGCAGTATTTT. Protein: CASSLDGRASDTQYF. The chain couples TRBV27 to TRBJ2-3; 8 nucleotides align to TRBD2. V lost 2 bases to trimming and J lost 4 bases; unmatched junction nucleotides: 5. The CDR3 covers 15 residues. From germline, CDR1 is MNHEY and CDR2 SMNVEV (reference sequence).

The sample holds one count of this clone. The V and J genes are TRBV5-5 and TRBJ2-1, with D tentatively TRBD2 (5 bases). The germline CDR1 and CDR2 sequences are SGHKS and YYEKEE (reference sequence). CDR3 length: 16 residues. Trimming removed 2 bases at V and 0 bases at J, with 12 bases between. CDR3 nucleotide sequence: TGTGCCAGCAGCTTAGATGGTAGCGCCTCCTACAATGAGCAGTTCTTC. Amino acids: CASSLDGSASYNEQFF.

V usage is TRBV7-9 and J usage is TRBJ2-5; the D is unclear. This CDR3 region has 16 residues. Germline assignment: CDR1 SEHNR and CDR2 FQNEAQ (reference sequence). Trimming took 5 bases from V and 4 from J, leaving 20 bases between them. The CDR3, as DNA: TGTGCCAGCAGCCCTCCATATCAAAGGGCTGGAGAGACCCAGTACTTC. Protein sequence: CASSPPYQRAGETQYF.

Only a few counts were recorded for this clone. V gene TRBV27 combines with J gene TRBJ2-3; D perhaps matches TRBD1 (6 bases). Germline V gives CDR1 MNHEY, CDR2 SMNVEV (reference sequence). V lost 2 bases, J lost 5 bases, and 11 bases lay in between. There are 14 residues in the CDR3. CDR3 coding DNA: TGTGCCAGCAGTTTACTAGGGGGAGTAGATACGCAGTATTTT. It yields the protein CASSLLGGVDTQYF.

The chain combines TRBV6-5 with TRBJ1-4, with D hard to call. V was trimmed by 3 bases and J by 5 bases, leaving 16 bases between them. The CDR3 has 16 residues. Germline CDR1 is MNHEY and CDR2 is SVGAGI. CDR3 in DNA: TGTGCCAGCAGTTATAACCTCGGGAGTTCGAATGAAAAACTGTTTTTT. Residues: CASSYNLGSSNEKLFF.

The chain employs TRBV15 and TRBJ2-3; maybe TRBD2 (6 bases). CDR1 is LNHNV, CDR2 YYDKDF, per germline (reference sequence). The CDR3 has 14 amino acids. Trimming left V 3 bases short and J 2 bases short, with 9 bases between. CDR3 region: CATSRGTFTDTQYF. For the CDR3, the DNA is TGTGCCACCAGCAGGGGGACTTTCACAGATACGCAGTATTTT. Looking up the rest from reference TRBV15 and TRBJ2-3 gives the full variable domain: DAMVIQNPRYQVTQFGKPVTLSCSQTLNHNVMYWYQQKSSQAPKLLFHYYDKDFNNEADTPDNFQSRRPNTSFCFLDIRSPGLGDTAMYLCATSRGTFTDTQYFGPGTRLTVL.